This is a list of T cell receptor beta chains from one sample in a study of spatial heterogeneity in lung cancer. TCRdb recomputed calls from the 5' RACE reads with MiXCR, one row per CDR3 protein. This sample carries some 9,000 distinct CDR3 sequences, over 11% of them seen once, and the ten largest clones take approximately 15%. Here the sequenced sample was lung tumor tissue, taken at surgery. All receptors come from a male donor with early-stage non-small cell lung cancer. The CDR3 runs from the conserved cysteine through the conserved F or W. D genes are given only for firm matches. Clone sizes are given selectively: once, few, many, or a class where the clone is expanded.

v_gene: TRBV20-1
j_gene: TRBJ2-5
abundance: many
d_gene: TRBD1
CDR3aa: CSARDYRGLLETQYF
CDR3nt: TGCAGTGCTAGAGACTACAGGGGGTTATTGGAGACCCAGTACTTC

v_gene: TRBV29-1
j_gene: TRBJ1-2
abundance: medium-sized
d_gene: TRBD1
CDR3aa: CSVEDWMPKTGGYGYTF
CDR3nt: TGCAGCGTTGAAGATTGGATGCCAAAGACAGGGGGCTATGGCTACACCTTC

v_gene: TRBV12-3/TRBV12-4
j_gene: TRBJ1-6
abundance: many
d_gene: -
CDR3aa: CASSLQDSPLHF
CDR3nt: TGTGCCAGCAGTCTCCAGGATTCACCCCTCCACTTT

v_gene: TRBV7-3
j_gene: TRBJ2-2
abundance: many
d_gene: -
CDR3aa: CASSPNPDNTGELFF
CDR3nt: TGTGCCAGCAGCCCCAATCCGGATAACACCGGGGAGCTGTTTTTT

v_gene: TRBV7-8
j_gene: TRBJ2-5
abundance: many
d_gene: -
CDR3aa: CASSFWVGQDEETQYF
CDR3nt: TGTGCCAGCAGCTTTTGGGTAGGGCAGGATGAAGAGACCCAGTACTTC

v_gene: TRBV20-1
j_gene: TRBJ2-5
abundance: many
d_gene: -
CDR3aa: CSARIQGSFQETQYF
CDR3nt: TGCAGTGCTAGGATCCAGGGGAGTTTCCAAGAGACCCAGTACTTC

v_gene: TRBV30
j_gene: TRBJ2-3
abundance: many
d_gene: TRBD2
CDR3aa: CAWSPGTSEADTQYF
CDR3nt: TGTGCCTGGAGCCCAGGGACTAGTGAGGCAGATACGCAGTATTTT

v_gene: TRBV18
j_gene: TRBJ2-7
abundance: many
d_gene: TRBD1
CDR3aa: CASSLRDRTSPYEQYF
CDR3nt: TGTGCCAGCTCACTAAGGGACAGGACTTCGCCCTACGAGCAGTACTTC

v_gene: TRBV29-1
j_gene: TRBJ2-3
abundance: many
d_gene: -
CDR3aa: CSVNAGTSTDTQYF
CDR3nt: TGCAGCGTTAACGCGGGAACTAGCACAGATACGCAGTATTTT

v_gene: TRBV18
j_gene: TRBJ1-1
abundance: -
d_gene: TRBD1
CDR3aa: CASSTRQGGSNTEAFF
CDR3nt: TGTGCCAGCTCAACCCGACAGGGGGGATCGAACACTGAAGCTTTCTTT

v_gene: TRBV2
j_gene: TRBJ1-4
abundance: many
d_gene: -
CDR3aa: CASSDGGRVEKLFF
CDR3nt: TGTGCCAGCAGTGATGGAGGGAGGGTTGAAAAACTGTTTTTT

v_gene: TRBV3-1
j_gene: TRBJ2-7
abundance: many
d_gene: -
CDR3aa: CASSQLSSYEQYF
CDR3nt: TGTGCCAGCAGCCAACTCAGTTCCTACGAGCAGTACTTC

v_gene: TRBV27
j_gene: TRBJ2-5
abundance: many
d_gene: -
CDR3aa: CASSPPARRETQYF
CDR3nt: TGTGCCAGCAGTCCCCCGGCAAGGAGAGAGACCCAGTACTTC

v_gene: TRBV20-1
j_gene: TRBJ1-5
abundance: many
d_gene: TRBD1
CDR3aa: CSASRGGANQPQHF
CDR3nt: TGCAGTGCTAGCCGAGGGGGCGCGAATCAGCCCCAGCATTTT

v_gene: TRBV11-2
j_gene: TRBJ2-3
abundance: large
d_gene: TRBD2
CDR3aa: CASSLDGLAGDTDTQYF
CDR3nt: TGTGCCAGCAGCTTAGATGGACTAGCGGGAGATACAGATACGCAGTATTTT

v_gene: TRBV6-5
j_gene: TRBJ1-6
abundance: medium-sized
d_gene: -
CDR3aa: CATQWDRQANSPLHF
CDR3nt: TGTGCCACCCAGTGGGACCGACAAGCCAATTCACCCCTCCACTTT

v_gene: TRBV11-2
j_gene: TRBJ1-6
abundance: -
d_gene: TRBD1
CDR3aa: CASGGTGRYSPLHF
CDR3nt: TGTGCCAGCGGAGGGACAGGTCGATATTCACCCCTCCACTTT

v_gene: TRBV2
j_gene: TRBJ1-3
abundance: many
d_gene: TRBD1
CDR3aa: CASSEGTGNSGNTIYF
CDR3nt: TGTGCCAGCAGTGAAGGGACAGGGAACTCTGGAAACACCATATATTTT

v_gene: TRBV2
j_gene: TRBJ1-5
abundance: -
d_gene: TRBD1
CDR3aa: CASKGQVDQPQHF
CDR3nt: TGTGCCAGCAAGGGACAGGTTGATCAGCCCCAGCATTTT

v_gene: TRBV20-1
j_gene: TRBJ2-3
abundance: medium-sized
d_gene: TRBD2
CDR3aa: CSARTLAGGPDTQYF
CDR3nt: TGCAGTGCTAGAACACTAGCGGGAGGGCCAGATACGCAGTATTTT

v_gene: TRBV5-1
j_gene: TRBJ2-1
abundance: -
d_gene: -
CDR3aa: CASSLEAASSYNEQFF
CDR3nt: TGCGCCAGCAGCTTGGAGGCGGCGAGCTCCTACAATGAGCAGTTCTTC

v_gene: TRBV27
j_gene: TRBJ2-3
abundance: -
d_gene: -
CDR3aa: CASSARLTDTQYF
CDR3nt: TGTGCCAGCAGTGCCCGGTTAACAGATACGCAGTATTTT

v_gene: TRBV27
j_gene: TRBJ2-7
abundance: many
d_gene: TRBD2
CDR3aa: CASSRGGGGYEQYF
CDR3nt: TGTGCCAGCAGTCGGGGGGGCGGGGGCTACGAGCAGTACTTC

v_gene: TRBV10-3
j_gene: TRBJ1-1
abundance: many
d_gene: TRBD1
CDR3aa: CAISGGETGGPTEAFF
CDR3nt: TGTGCCATCAGTGGAGGGGAGACAGGGGGACCCACTGAAGCTTTCTTT

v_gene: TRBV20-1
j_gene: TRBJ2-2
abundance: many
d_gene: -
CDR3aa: CSARPTGSYTGELFF
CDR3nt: TGCAGTGCTAGACCTACAGGGTCGTACACCGGGGAGCTGTTTTTT

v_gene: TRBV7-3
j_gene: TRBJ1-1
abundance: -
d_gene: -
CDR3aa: CASREGSGNTEAFF
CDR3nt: TGTGCCAGCAGAGAGGGGTCCGGGAACACTGAAGCTTTCTTT

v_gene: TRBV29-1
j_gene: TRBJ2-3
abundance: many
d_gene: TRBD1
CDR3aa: CSVNGQGTKTDTQYF
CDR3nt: TGCAGCGTCAACGGACAGGGGACTAAAACAGATACGCAGTATTTT

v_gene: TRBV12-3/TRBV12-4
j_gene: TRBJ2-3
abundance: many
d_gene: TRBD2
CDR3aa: CASSPSRGGHGTDTQYF
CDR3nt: TGTGCCAGCAGTCCATCACGCGGGGGGCATGGCACAGATACGCAGTATTTT

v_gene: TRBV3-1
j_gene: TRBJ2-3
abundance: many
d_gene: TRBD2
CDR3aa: CASSQVLARTSGADTQYF
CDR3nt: TGTGCCAGCAGCCAAGTTCTTGCAAGGACTAGCGGGGCAGATACGCAGTATTTT

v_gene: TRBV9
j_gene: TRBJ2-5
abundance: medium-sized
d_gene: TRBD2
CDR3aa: CASSVREGLGTQYF
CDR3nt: TGTGCCAGCAGCGTGAGGGAGGGATTAGGGACCCAGTACTTC

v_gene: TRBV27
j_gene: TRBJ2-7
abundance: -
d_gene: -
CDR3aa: CASSPGSVYEQYF
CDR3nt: TGTGCCAGCAGTCCCGGCTCTGTCTACGAGCAGTACTTC

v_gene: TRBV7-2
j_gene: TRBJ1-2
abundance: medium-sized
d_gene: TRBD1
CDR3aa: CASSLGAGGNYGYTF
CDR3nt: TGTGCCAGCAGCTTAGGGGCAGGGGGTAACTATGGCTACACCTTC

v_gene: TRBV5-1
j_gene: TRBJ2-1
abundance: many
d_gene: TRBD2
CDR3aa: CASSQGSSGVSSNEQFF
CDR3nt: TGCGCCAGCAGCCAGGGAAGTAGCGGGGTTTCGAGCAATGAGCAGTTCTTC

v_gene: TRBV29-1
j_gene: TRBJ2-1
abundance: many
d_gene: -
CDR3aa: CSVQWGARDEQFF
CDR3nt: TGCAGCGTCCAGTGGGGGGCTCGGGATGAGCAGTTCTTC

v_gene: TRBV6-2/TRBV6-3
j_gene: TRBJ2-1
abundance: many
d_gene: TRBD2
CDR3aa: CASRDSRAGGLEQFF
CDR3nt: TGTGCCAGCAGAGATAGTCGAGCGGGAGGACTGGAGCAGTTCTTC

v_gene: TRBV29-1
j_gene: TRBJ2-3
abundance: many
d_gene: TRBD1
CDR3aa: CSVDRQGKGSTDTQYF
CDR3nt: TGCAGCGTTGATAGACAGGGAAAGGGTAGCACAGATACGCAGTATTTT

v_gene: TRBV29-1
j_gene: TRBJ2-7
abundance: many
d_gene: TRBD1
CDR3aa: CSVEVGAGQGEDEQYF
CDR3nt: TGCAGCGTTGAAGTAGGCGCCGGACAGGGCGAAGACGAGCAGTACTTC

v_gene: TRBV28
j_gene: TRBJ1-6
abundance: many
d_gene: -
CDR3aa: CASSFQSGGRNSPLHF
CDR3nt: TGTGCCAGCAGTTTCCAATCCGGGGGACGGAATTCACCCCTCCACTTT

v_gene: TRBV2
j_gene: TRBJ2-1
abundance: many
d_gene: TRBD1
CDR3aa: CASSFRGSDYNEQFF
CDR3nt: TGTGCCAGCAGCTTCAGGGGGTCCGACTACAATGAGCAGTTCTTC

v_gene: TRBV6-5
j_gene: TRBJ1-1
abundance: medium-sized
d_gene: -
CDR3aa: CASSYSVRLNTEAFF
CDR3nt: TGTGCCAGCAGTTACTCGGTCAGGCTGAACACTGAAGCTTTCTTT

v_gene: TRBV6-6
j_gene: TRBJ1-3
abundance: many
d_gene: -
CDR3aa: CASYRGPGNTIYF
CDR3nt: TGTGCCAGCTATCGGGGGCCTGGAAACACCATATATTTT

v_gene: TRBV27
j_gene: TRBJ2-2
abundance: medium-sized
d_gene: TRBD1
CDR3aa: CASSLSGTGGIGELFF
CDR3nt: TGTGCCAGCAGTTTATCGGGGACAGGGGGGATCGGGGAGCTGTTTTTT

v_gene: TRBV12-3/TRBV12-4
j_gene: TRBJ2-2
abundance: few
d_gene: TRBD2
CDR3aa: CASSRAGGRSGELFF
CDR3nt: TGTGCCAGCAGCCGAGCGGGAGGGCGGTCCGGGGAGCTGTTTTTT

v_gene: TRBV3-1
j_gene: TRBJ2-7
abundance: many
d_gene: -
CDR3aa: CASSQGLYEQYF
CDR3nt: TGTGCCAGCAGCCAAGGACTTTACGAGCAGTACTTC

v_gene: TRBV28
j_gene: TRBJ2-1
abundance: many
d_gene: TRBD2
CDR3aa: CASSETSGTRNEQFF
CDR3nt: TGTGCCAGCAGTGAAACTAGCGGTACACGCAATGAGCAGTTCTTC

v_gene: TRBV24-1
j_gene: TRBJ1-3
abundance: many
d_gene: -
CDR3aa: CATSDPQDVTNSIYF
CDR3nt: TGTGCCACCAGTGATCCCCAGGATGTCACAAACTCCATATATTTT

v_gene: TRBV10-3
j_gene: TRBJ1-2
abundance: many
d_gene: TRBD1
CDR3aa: CAISWDRGTYGYTF
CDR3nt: TGTGCCATCAGTTGGGACAGGGGTACTTATGGCTACACCTTC

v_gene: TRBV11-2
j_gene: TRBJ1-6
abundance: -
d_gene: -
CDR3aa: CASSPGSQLNRPLHF
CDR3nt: TGTGCCAGCAGCCCTGGGAGTCAGTTAAATCGCCCCCTCCACTTT